The following is a T cell receptor beta chain sequence with its context. Its antigen is not known. The CDR3 sequence is 12 residues long. The V gene lost 4 bases and the J gene lost 2 bases, with 5 bases spanning the gap. Germline V gene data show CDR1 as SNHLY and CDR2 as FYNNEI. This sample is drawn from a study of T cell responses to AZD1222 COVID-19 vaccine. Study-wide results and limits: Researchers report vaccine-associated CD4 TCRs spanning spike, with dominance at 160-218 and 743-854.

The table came from immunoSEQ multiplex PCR; TCRdb's copy has only in-frame clones and leaves some out. The repertoire holds some 150,000 clones, with around 85% as singletons. The receptor's source is an adult in good health. This sequence joins TRBV2 and TRBJ1-1; the D is unclear. Sequencing was performed on peripheral blood, taken on day 0 of AZD1222 vaccination. The CDR3 bases are TGTGCCAGCAGTGGAGGTAACACTGAAGCTTTCTTT. It translates to CASSGGNTEAFF.